This TCR beta chain appears in the sequencing data of a study of T cells in Graves' hyperthyroidism and ophthalmopathy. Study summary: Peripheral blood was acquired at first diagnosis, ahead of any therapy whatsoever. Study-wide findings and caveats: A median around 6.8 months before onset, the model predicted ophthalmopathy.

Only a few counts were recorded for this clonotype. Its antigen is still unknown. RNA transcripts provided the source from which TCR beta CDR3 regions were amplified. HTBI primers were the set used in a first-round RT-PCR of the TCR CDR3. One entry per CDR3 protein, called by TCRdb with MiXCR from the multiplex PCR reads. The sample lists hundreds of thousands of distinct CDR3 sequences, 15% to 18% occurring once. The CDR3 contains 18 residues. Germline assignment: CDR1 DFQATT and CDR2 SNEGSKA (reference sequence). Germline trimming cut 0 bases from V and 0 bases from J; bases unmatched to any gene: 13. The diagnostic basis comprised clinical symptoms, serum thyroxine and TRAb, thyroid ultrasound and orbital computed tomography. Using over 8.5 ml of fresh peripheral blood, PBMCs were prepared.

The clonotype was recovered from a young woman with Graves' hyperthyroidism. The gene calls are TRBV20-1 and TRBJ1-1; 7 positions agree with TRBD1. The specimen was blood. The CDR3 region has the DNA TGCAGTGCTAGAGATTTGGGGTTTTCCGGGACAGTGAACACTGAAGCTTTCTTT. Protein: CSARDLGFSGTVNTEAFF.